The 5 T cell receptor beta chains reported below all come from one sample, sequenced in a study of blood T cell dynamics during melanoma immunotherapy. The repertoire was sequenced with immunoSEQ multiplex PCR; TCRdb's copy has only in-frame clones and lacks some. The table includes about 10,000 clones, approximately 88% detected once. Time point meaning: week 3, after first cycle of checkpoint inhibitor. The starting material was blood, obtained from a patient treated with checkpoint blockade. Receptors were obtained from a human donor with melanoma.

The chain carries TRBV5-1 and TRBJ1-3, with D uncertain. Trimming removed 4 bases from V and 1 base from J, with 12 bases in between. Germline V gene lookup returns CDR1 SGHRS and CDR2 YFSETQ. The CDR3 loop spans 15 amino acids. The CDR3 DNA reads as TGCGCCAGCAGCCCGGGATATGGATCTGGAAACACCATATATTTT. Its translation: CASSPGYGSGNTIYF.

The chain uses TRBV5-6 and TRBJ2-3, with D possibly TRBD1 on 8 matching bases. Trimming shortened V by 2 bases and J by 2 bases, and 12 bases separated the two germline ends. This CDR3 is built from 15 residues. Germline V gene data show CDR1 as SGHDT and CDR2 as YYEEEE. The CDR3 spells CASSLQGGTTDTQYF. The CDR3 DNA is TGTGCCAGCAGCTTACAGGGGGGGACCACAGATACGCAGTATTTT.

The chain uses TRBV5-4 and TRBJ1-2, with 8 bases that match TRBD1. J was trimmed by 6 bases and V by 3 bases; bases with no gene match: 13. The CDR3 is 16 amino acids. Germline V lookup: CDR1 SGHNT, CDR2 YYREEE (reference sequence). The CDR3 nucleotides are TGTGCCAGCAGCTCCTCATCAACCCGGACAGGGAATGGCTACACCTTC. Encoded protein: CASSSSSTRTGNGYTF.

This clone was counted a few times. CDR3 sequence: CASSLGDRDDQPQHF. CDR3 sequence (DNA): TGTGCCAGCAGCTTAGGGGACAGGGACGACCAGCCCCAGCATTTT. The chain has TRBV7-2 and TRBJ1-5; 9 bases align to TRBD1. J was trimmed by 7 bases and V by 1 base; bases with no gene match: 5. This CDR3 contains 15 residues. Germline CDR1 and CDR2: SGHTA and FQGNSA. The full variable domain, with the rest looked up from reference TRBV7-2 and TRBJ1-5, is GAGVSQSPSNKVTEKGKDVELRCDPISGHTALYWYRQSLGQGLEFLIYFQGNSAPDKSGLPSDRFSAERTGGSVSTLTIQRTQQEDSAVYLCASSLGDRDDQPQHFGDGTRLSIL.

V gene TRBV6-6 combines with J gene TRBJ2-1; D may be TRBD1 (6 bases). Trimming left V 0 bases short and J 8 bases short, with 17 bases between. Germline V gene data show CDR1 as MNHNY and CDR2 as SVGAGI (reference sequence). The CDR3 has 16 amino acids. CDR3 coding DNA: TGTGCCAGCAGTTACTCTCCGGGACACATTATGGATGAGCAGTTCTTC. This encodes CASSYSPGHIMDEQFF.